The present T cell receptor beta chain was sequenced within a study of CD8 T cells in ankylosing spondylitis. Findings and caveats of the study: Seemingly characteristic of ankylosing spondylitis blood was a TCR beta motif consisting of roughly 8 highly homologous variants. Disease-associated clones were reportedly significantly overrepresented in matched ankylosing spondylitis synovial fluid.

This clonotype was observed at least ten times. Its antigen is currently unknown. The TCR beta libraries were generated through quantitative 5'-RACE incorporating molecular barcodes. TCRdb reanalysed the 5' RACE reads using MiXCR and keeps one entry per CDR3 protein. This table holds fewer than 200,000 distinct CDR3 sequences, 18% found once. With 3 bases clipped from V and 3 bases from J, the junction kept 9 bases outside the gene matches. This CDR3 is built from 17 residues. CDR1 and CDR2 (germline): MNHEY, SMNVEV (reference sequence). Sample: blood, either unsorted or a sorted T cell fraction (not recorded which). The genes are TRBV27 and TRBJ2-3, with 10 positions matching TRBD1. This TCR came from a male donor aged 5-29 years with ankylosing spondylitis or in good health (not recorded which). CDR3 region: CASSLTWTGGGTDTQYF. The CDR3, as DNA: TGTGCCAGCAGTTTGACCTGGACAGGGGGGGGGACAGATACGCAGTATTTT.